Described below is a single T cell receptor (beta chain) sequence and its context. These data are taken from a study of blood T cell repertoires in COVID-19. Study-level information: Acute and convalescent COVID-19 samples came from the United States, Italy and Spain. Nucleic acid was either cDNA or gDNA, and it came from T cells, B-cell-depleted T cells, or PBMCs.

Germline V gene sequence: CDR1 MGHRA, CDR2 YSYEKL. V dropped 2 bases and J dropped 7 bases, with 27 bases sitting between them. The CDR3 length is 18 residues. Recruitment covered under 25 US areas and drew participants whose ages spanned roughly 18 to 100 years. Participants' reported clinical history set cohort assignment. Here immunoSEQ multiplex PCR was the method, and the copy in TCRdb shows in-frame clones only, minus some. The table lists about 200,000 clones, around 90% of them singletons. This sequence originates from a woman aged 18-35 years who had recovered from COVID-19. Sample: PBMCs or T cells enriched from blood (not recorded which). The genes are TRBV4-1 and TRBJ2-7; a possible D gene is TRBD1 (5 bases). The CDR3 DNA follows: TGCGCCAGCAGCCAAAAAAGTCTGGGGCAGGGTGTTGGCGGTGAGCAGTACTTC. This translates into CASSQKSLGQGVGGEQYF.